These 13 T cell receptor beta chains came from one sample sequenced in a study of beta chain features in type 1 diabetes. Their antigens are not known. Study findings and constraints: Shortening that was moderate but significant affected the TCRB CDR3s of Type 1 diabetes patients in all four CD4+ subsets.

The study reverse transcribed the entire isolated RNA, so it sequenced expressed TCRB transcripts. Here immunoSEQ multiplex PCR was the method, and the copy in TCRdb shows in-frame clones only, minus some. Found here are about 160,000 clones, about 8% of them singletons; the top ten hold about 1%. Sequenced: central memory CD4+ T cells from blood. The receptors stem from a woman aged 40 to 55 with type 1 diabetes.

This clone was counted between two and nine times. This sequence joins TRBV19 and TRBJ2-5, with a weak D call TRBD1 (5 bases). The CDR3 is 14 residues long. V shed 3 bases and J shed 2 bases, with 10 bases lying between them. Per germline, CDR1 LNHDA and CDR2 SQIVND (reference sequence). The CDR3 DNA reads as TGTGCCAGTAGTATGGCCAGGGATCAAGAGACCCAGTACTTC. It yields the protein CASSMARDQETQYF.

CDR3 coding DNA: TGTGCCAGCAGTTCCGGGTCCTACGAGCAGTACTTC. Translating gives CASSSGSYEQYF. The rearrangement joins TRBV6-1 to TRBJ2-7; D not certain. The CDR3 is 12 residues long. Germline assignment: CDR1 MNHNS and CDR2 SASEGT. V dropped 5 bases and J dropped 1 base, with 6 bases sitting between them.

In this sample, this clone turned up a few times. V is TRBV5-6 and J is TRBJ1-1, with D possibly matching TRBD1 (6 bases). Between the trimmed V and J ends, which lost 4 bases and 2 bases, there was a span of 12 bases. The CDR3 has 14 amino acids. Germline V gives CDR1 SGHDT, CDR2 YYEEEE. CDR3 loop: CASSQTGSNTEAFF. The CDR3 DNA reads TGTGCCAGCAGCCAGACAGGCTCAAACACTGAAGCTTTCTTT.

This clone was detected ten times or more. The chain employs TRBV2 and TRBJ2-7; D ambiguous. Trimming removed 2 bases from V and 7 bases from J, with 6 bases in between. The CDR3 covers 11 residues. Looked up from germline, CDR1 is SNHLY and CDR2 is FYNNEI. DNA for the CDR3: TGTGCCAGCAGTGAATGGAGAGAGCAGTACTTC. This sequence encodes CASSEWREQYF.

The CDR3 DNA follows: TGCGCCAGCAGCCAGGGGACAGGTCGGACCTCCTACGAGCAGTACTTC. Its protein is CASSQGTGRTSYEQYF. The V call is TRBV4-3, the J call TRBJ2-7; 8 bases agree with TRBD1. This CDR3 is 16 amino acids long. V was clipped by 3 bases and J by 0 bases; unmatched bases: 7. The V gene's germline CDR1 is LGHNA and CDR2 YSLEER.

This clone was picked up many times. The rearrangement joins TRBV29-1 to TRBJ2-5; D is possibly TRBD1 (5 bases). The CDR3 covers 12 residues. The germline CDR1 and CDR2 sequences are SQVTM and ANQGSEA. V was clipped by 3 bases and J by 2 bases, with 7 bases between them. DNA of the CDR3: TGCAGCGTTGAGAAGGGGCAAGAGACCCAGTACTTC. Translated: CSVEKGQETQYF.

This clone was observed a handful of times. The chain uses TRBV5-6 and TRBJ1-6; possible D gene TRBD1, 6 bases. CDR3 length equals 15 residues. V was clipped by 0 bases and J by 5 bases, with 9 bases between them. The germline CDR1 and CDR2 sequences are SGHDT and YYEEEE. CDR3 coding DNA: TGTGCCAGCAGCTTGGTTGGGACAAATAATTCACCCCTCCACTTT. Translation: CASSLVGTNNSPLHF.

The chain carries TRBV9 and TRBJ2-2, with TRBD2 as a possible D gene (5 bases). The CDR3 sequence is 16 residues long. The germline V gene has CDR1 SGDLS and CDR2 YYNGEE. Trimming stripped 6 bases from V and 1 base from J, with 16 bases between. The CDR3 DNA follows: TGTGCCAGCACCCACTCGGGGAGCCGGAACACCGGGGAGCTGTTTTTT. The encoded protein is CASTHSGSRNTGELFF.

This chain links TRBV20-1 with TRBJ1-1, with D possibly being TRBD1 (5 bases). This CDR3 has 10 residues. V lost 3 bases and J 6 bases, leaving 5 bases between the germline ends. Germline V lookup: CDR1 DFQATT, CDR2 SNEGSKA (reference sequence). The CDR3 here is CSASRAEAFF. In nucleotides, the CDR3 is TGCAGTGCTAGCAGGGCTGAAGCTTTCTTT.

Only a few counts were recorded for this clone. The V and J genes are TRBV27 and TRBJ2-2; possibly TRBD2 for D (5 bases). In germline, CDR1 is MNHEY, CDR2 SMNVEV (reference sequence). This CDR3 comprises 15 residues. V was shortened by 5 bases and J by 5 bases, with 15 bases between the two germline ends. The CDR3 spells CASSPPDLYTGELFF. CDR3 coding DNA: TGTGCCAGCAGTCCGCCGGACTTATATACCGGGGAGCTGTTTTTT.

CDR3 bases: TGTGCCTGGAGTTTAGGACAGACGGCTTTCTTT. Its translation is CAWSLGQTAFF. V is TRBV30 and J is TRBJ1-1, with D possibly being TRBD1 (6 bases). The CDR3 totals 11 residues. CDR1 and CDR2 from the germline V gene are GTSNPN and SVGIG (reference sequence). V shed 2 bases and J shed 11 bases, with 12 bases lying between them.

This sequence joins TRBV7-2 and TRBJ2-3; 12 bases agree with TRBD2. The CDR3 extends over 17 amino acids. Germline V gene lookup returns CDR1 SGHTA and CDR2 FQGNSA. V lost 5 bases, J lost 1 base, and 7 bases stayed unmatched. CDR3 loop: CASSARLAGDGTDTQYF. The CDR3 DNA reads TGTGCCAGCAGCGCTCGACTAGCGGGAGACGGCACAGATACGCAGTATTTT.

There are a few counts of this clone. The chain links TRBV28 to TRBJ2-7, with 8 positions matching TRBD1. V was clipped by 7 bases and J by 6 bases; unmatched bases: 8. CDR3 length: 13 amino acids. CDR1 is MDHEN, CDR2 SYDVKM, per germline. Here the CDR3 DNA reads TGTGCCAGCATACGGGACAGGATCGGCGAGCAGTACTTC. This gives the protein CASIRDRIGEQYF.